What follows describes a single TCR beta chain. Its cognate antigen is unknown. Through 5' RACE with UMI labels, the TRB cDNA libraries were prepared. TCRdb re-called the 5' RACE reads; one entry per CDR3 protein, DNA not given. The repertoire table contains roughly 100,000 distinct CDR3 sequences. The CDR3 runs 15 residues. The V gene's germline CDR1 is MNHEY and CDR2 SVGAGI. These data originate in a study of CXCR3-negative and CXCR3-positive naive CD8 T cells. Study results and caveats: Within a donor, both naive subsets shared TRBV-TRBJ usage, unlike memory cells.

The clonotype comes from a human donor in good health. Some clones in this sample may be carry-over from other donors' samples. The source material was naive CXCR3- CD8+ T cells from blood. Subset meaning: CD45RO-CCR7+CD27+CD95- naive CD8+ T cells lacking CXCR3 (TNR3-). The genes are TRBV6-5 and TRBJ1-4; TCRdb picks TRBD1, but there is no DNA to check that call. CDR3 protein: CASSALQGRDEKLFF.